This T cell receptor beta chain was recorded in a study of regulatory T cells in long-lasting Graves disease. This clonotype came up a few times. Its antigen is as yet unknown. A much larger clone differs from this one at a single base, so this may be a read error. Building the TCR beta libraries relied on iRepertoire HTBI primers, and CDR3 regions underwent Arm-PCR. In the study's own analysis: Gene usage covered some 66 TRBV and 13 to 15 TRBJ segments. Each CDR3 protein is one row after TCRdb ran MiXCR on the multiplex PCR reads. The V and J calls here are based on TCRdb, not the publication. The table records more than 450,000 distinct CDR3 sequences, 12% of them present only once. Germline-derived CDR1 and CDR2 are DFQATT and SNEGSKA (reference sequence). CDR3 size: 14 residues. Time point here: newly diagnosed GD, antithyroid drugs for less than 3 months. PBMC-derived RNA was used for the TCR library.

Regarding the study as a whole: Lower TCR diversity characterized persistent Graves' patients relative to newly diagnosed patients.

The same data also went into a second study, on T cells in Graves' hyperthyroidism and ophthalmopathy. That work states: An initial round of RT-PCR targeting the TCR CDR3 relied on the HTBI primer set.

Sequenced material: peripheral blood mononuclear cells (PBMCs), taken at new diagnosis, from a patient treated with antithyroid drugs. The receptor was isolated from a woman in her 30s with Graves disease. J is TRBJ2-5 and V is TRBV20-1; 8 bases are shared with TRBD2. This CDR3 reads CSARGTRGSNEQSF. For the CDR3, the DNA is TGCAGTGCTAGGGGGACTAGGGGCTCCAATGAGCAGTCCTTC.